The entry that follows covers one T cell receptor beta chain sequence. As yet, its antigen is unknown. Primers included in the PCR were 60 Vbeta and 13 Jbeta primers. Data came from immunoSEQ multiplex PCR; TCRdb stores just in-frame clones and leaves some out. Of 200,000 to 250,000 clones listed, approximately 81% are singletons. Germline CDR1 is SGDLS and CDR2 is YYNGEE. V was pared by 3 bases and J by 4 bases, with 10 bases between. The CDR3 runs to 14 residues. This sample stems from a study of cytomegalovirus exposure and HLA in healthy donors. The overall study: Falling in the Caucasian-associated ancestry cluster were 65% to 90% of under 450 genotyped donors. Study findings and constraints: Previous analysis showed most TCR beta V segments were productive about 87% or about 30% of the time.

The sample comprised PBMCs. This TCR was sampled from a woman aged 55-69 years in good health and CMV-seropositive. This chain connects TRBV9 to TRBJ2-2; D may be TRBD1 (6 bases). In nucleotides, the CDR3 is TGTGCCAGCAGCGGACAGGACCGCACCGGGGAGCTGTTTTTT. Translation: CASSGQDRTGELFF.